Included here is one TCR beta chain sequence, with context. Its cognate antigen is unknown. The data were taken from a study of cytomegalovirus exposure and HLA in healthy donors. Findings of the study overall: In vitro confirmation showed a few CMV-associated chains to be CMV antigen specific. Altogether, 150 to 200 TCR beta chains were recorded as cytomegalovirus-associated.

Trimming took 0 bases from V and 4 from J, leaving 16 bases between them. Looked up from germline, CDR1 is SGDLS and CDR2 is YYNGEE. This CDR3 region has 16 residues. Vbeta (60) and Jbeta (13) primers were used in the PCR. The data were produced by immunoSEQ multiplex PCR, yet TCRdb's version contains in-frame clones alone and is incomplete. The sample has over 70,000 clones; around three quarters are singletons. The source is a male donor in good health and CMV-seronegative. This chain uses TRBV9 with TRBJ1-1; no definite D call. Specimen: PBMCs. Here the CDR3 DNA reads TGTGCCAGCAGCGTAGCCCCACTCGACCCAGGCACTGAAGCTTTCTTT. Translation: CASSVAPLDPGTEAFF. Supplemented by reference TRBV9 and TRBJ1-1, the full variable domain reads DSGVTQTPKHLITATGQRVTLRCSPRSGDLSVYWYQQSLDQGLQFLIQYYNGEERAKGNILERFSAQQFPDLHSELNLSSLELGDSALYFCASSVAPLDPGTEAFFGQGTRLTVV.